This T cell receptor (beta chain) appears in the sequencing data of a study of CD8 T cells in Susac syndrome. RNA totalling roughly 0.5 to 1 ug underwent reverse transcription with random hexamers. immunoSEQ multiplex PCR amplified TCR beta CDR3 across 54 Vbeta, 13 Jbeta. TCRdb ran MiXCR on the immunoSEQ multiplex PCR reads and lists one entry per CDR3 protein. The repertoire holds hundreds of thousands of distinct CDR3 sequences, with approximately 89% as singletons. Germline lookup yields CDR1 DFQATT and CDR2 SNEGSKA (reference sequence). The CDR3 consists of 14 residues. V lost 6 bases and J lost 0, with 14 bases in between.

Sequencing was done on a sample of CD8+ T cells from PBMCs. The sequence came from a human donor with multiple sclerosis. The chain recombines TRBV20-1 with TRBJ2-5; D not resolved. The CDR3 spells CSARHPPNQETQYF. CDR3 in DNA: TGCAGTGCCAGACACCCGCCCAACCAAGAGACCCAGTACTTC.